Given below is one T cell receptor beta chain in context. It has no known antigen specificity. Base quality data are lacking; no much larger clone is found one base away. V is pared back by 0 bases and J by 4 bases, with 9 bases lying between the germline termini. The CDR3 starts with the cysteine, ends with the phenylalanine, and has 14 residues. The read is trimmed to its CDR3 DNA, 42 bases read in frame from base 1. The germline V gene gives CDR1 as MGHRA and CDR2 as YSYEKL. Library construction relied on 5' RACE. These reads were obtained on an Illumina HiSeq 2500. A second PCR of roughly 6 to 12 cycles was run with a J-beta primer mix and a sample-barcoded 5' primer. Each TCR beta cDNA molecule received a unique molecular identifier from a template-switch 5' adaptor carrying 12 random nucleotides. Each sample yielded at least 3 million CDR3-containing paired-end reads. First-strand cDNA synthesis was performed from all RNA using the Mint cDNA synthesis kit, with priming by a TRBC-specific oligonucleotide. Following uracil-DNA glycosylase treatment, a first 18-cycle PCR with universal primers M1SS and BC2_uni_R was performed on all cDNA. In the authors' own workflow: For normalization, 1 million high-quality reads were randomly selected from each sample, with every read carrying a distinct molecular identifier. Reads with shared molecular identifiers were discarded instead of being binned into consensus sequences. CDR3 identification, clonotype clustering and error correction used MiTCR with a Q25 quality threshold and the strictest error-elimination algorithm. A nonparametric unseen species model with Euler transformation was used to estimate lower-bound total TCR beta diversity. TCRdb handled the public reads itself, with Q25 trimming in fastp and clone calling in MiXCR, and kept productive beta chains. Every CDR3 protein is listed once, alongside the most common genes and DNA of its rows. The V and J calls and clone size are TCRdb's, not the authors'. This sample has about 1.8 million distinct CDR3 sequences in its table, and around 50% of those were observed once. Of the sample, roughly 2.1% falls within the top ten clones.

This sample is part of a study of blood T cells in healthy people across ages (dated by TCRdb to between 2014 and 2017). Notes on the research overall: In model experiments, roughly one uniquely barcoded TCR beta cDNA molecule per two T cells was captured by template switching. To track age-related changes in TCR beta repertoire diversity, the study relied on deep sequencing normalized with unique cDNA molecular identifiers. The donors were divided into four age groups: young (average about 16 years), middle-aged (about 39), aged (roughly 60) and long-lived (around 80). To avoid experimental bias, donors of different ages were randomly spread across the sequencing lanes. The study analyzed two additional independent replicas of 1 million unique cDNA reads from the same blood draw for two donors, one aged 18 to 29 and one aged 80 or older. Overall results and qualifications from the work: Observed TCR beta diversity correlated strongly with the percentage of naive T cells measured by flow cytometry. The long-lived group showed more naive CD4+ T cells, fewer expanded clones and increased TCR diversity than the aged group, suggesting age selection. As age increased, observed TCR beta diversity per million T cells dropped in a roughly linear way, and a significant reduction was already evident by age 40. Because donor CMV infection status was unknown, age-related changes in expanded clonotypes were potentially confounded. Estimates of total diversity based on one million sequenced T cells were regarded as lower bounds and as underestimates. Bulk unsorted PBMC profiling prevented conclusive comparison of naive and antigen-experienced compartments.

Donors were a few dozen systemically healthy Caucasian individuals from Russia aged 6 to 90 years. Each donor gave about 9.8 milliliters of peripheral blood, drawn into EDTA-treated Vacutainer tubes. PBMCs were isolated by Ficoll-Paque density-gradient centrifugation, with at least 6 million obtained per sample. Trizol reagent was used to extract total RNA from PBMCs, with at least 6 micrograms per sample. For every donor, an aliquot of PBMCs went through flow cytometry to measure the percentages of naive CD45RAhigh/CD27high T cells. The chain couples TRBV4-1 to TRBJ2-5; the D gene assignment is ambiguous. The receptor was derived from a middle-aged woman in good health. Sequenced material: blood. The DNA reads as follows: TGCGCCAGCAGCCAAGATAGGGATGTAGAGACCCAGTACTTC. Translation gives CASSQDRDVETQYF.